One sample yielded the 5 T cell receptor beta chains listed below, sequenced in a study of post-analysis software for immune sequencing data. Study-wide results and caveats: With TRBV5-6, TRBV5-1 and TRBV20-1 included, roughly five TRBV segments were more frequent in patients than in controls.

Their specific antigens are unknown. Each TCR beta cDNA library carried unique molecular identifiers. Each CDR3 protein gets one entry after TCRdb re-called the PCR reads with MiXCR. The sample has a few hundred thousand distinct CDR3 sequences; around 36% are singletons. The source material was blood. The receptors derive from a girl between 2 and 17 years old with multiple sclerosis.

This chain connects TRBV29-1 to TRBJ2-5; TRBD2 might be the D (7 bases). CDR1 is SQVTM, CDR2 ANQGSEA, per germline. This CDR3 is built from 14 residues. Trimming shortened V by 5 bases and J by 5 bases, and 18 bases separated the two germline ends. The CDR3 bases are TGCAGCGTTAGGGGGGGGAGTCCTACCGAGACCCAGTACTTC. Protein sequence: CSVRGGSPTETQYF.

This clonotype has at least ten counts. This rearrangement joins TRBV5-1 to TRBJ1-2; 11 bases match TRBD1. CDR1 SGHRS and CDR2 YFSETQ come from the germline V gene. CDR3 length: 14 residues. V lost 1 base, J lost 6 bases, and 2 bases stayed unmatched. CDR3 region: CASSLPGQGDGYTF. CDR3 in DNA: TGCGCCAGCAGCTTGCCGGGACAGGGGGATGGCTACACCTTC.

This chain links TRBV20-1 with TRBJ1-1, with TRBD1 matching over 7 bases. Germline loops: CDR1 DFQATT, CDR2 SNEGSKA (reference sequence). This CDR3 is built from 15 residues. Trimming cost V 0 bases and J 2 bases; bases outside gene matches: 6. DNA of the CDR3: TGCAGTGCTAGAGATCTGGAGGGGGCTAACACTGAAGCTTTCTTT. It specifies CSARDLEGANTEAFF.

The chain uses TRBV20-1 and TRBJ1-2, with a weak D call TRBD1 (5 bases). This CDR3 spans 15 amino acids. V lost 3 bases, J lost 2 bases, and 16 bases lay in between. Looked up from germline, CDR1 is DFQATT and CDR2 is SNEGSKA (reference sequence). The CDR3 nucleotides are TGCAGTGCTAGGCTCAGGGTCATGTTGAACTATGGCTACACCTTC. Translation gives CSARLRVMLNYGYTF.

This clonotype was counted only a few times. The genes are TRBV20-1 and TRBJ2-3; 9 bases match TRBD2. The CDR3 covers 16 residues. CDR1 and CDR2 (germline): DFQATT, SNEGSKA (reference sequence). The CDR3 region is CSASTNVAGGTDTQYF. The CDR3 DNA follows: TGCAGCGCCTCCACTAACGTAGCGGGGGGCACAGATACGCAGTATTTT.